This record concerns one TCR beta chain sequence. This sample was included in a study of control samples from healthy donors and cancer patients. CDR1 is SGHVS, CDR2 FQNEAQ, per germline. The CDR3 is 13 residues long. Trimming took off 3 bases at V and 2 bases at J, with 7 bases between the two ends. The repertoire was sequenced with immunoSEQ multiplex PCR; TCRdb's copy has only in-frame clones and lacks some. The sample carries some 130,000 clones, 92% recorded once. What was sequenced was blood. This chain joins TRBV7-8 and TRBJ1-2; no clear D. This sequence originates from a woman in her 50s in good health. In DNA form, the CDR3 reads TGTGCCAGCAGCTTTACCGGCAACTATGGCTACACCTTC. Protein product: CASSFTGNYGYTF.